These 21 T cell receptor beta chains were all obtained from the same sample, sequenced in a study of human T cells and chemical hapten exposure. Time point specified: pre-sensitization, week 0. Described treatment: therapeutic diphenylcyclopropenone sensitization with weekly scalp DPC. Sequencing started from total RNA isolated from unfractionated whole blood. TCRdb independently ran MiXCR on the RACE reads; one entry per CDR3 protein. There are under 60,000 distinct CDR3 sequences in the sample; 8.5% to 10% occur only once, and more than 9% lies in the top ten. The input for sequencing was whole blood, taken in connection with sensitization to the hapten diphenylcyclopropenone (DPC). The receptors originated from a woman in her 30s with alopecia areata. Some clones in this sample may be carry-over from other donors' samples.

A note on this clonotype: One end of the junction varies from germline; a read error may be responsible. This chain connects TRBV2 to TRBJ2-3, with 9 bases identical to TRBD2. The CDR3 extends over 14 amino acids. Looked up from germline, CDR1 is SNHLY and CDR2 is FYNNEI. The CDR3 is CASREGLATDTQYF. Here the CDR3 DNA reads TGTGCCAGCAGAGAAGGACTAGCGACGGATACGCAGTATTTT. Full variable domain (remainder filled in from reference TRBV2 and TRBJ2-3): EPEVTQTPSHQVTQMGQEVILRCVPISNHLYFYWYRQILGQKVEFLVSFYNNEISEKSEIFDDQFSVERPDGSNFTLKIRSTKLEDSAMYFCASREGLATDTQYFGPGTRLTVL.

This clonotype has a handful of counts. The CDR3 is CAISDSWDRGSGYTF. The DNA of the CDR3 is TGTGCCATCAGTGACTCCTGGGACAGAGGCTCCGGCTACACCTTC. The rearrangement links TRBV10-3 to TRBJ1-2; 7 positions match TRBD1. Germline values: CDR1 ENHRY, CDR2 SYGVKD. The CDR3 contains 15 residues. V gave up 3 bases and J gave up 8 bases; unmatched junction bases: 12.

V and J are TRBV4-1 and TRBJ1-4; D possibly corresponds to TRBD1 (6 bases). Trimming pared 4 bases from V and 5 bases from J, leaving 14 bases between. CDR1 is MGHRA, CDR2 YSYEKL, per germline. The CDR3 covers 15 residues. CDR3 loop: CASSLNKGGNEKLFF. Written as DNA, the CDR3 is TGCGCCAGCAGCCTCAACAAAGGGGGAAATGAAAAACTGTTTTTT.

On this clonotype itself: A much larger clone sits a single nucleotide away, making a read error possible. The CDR3 sequence is CSARETNTEAFF. The CDR3 coding sequence is TGCAGCGCGAGGGAAACGAACACTGAAGCTTTCTTT. This sequence joins TRBV29-1 and TRBJ1-1; D is ambiguous. This CDR3 comprises 12 residues. The V gene lost 7 bases and the J gene lost 1 base, with 10 bases spanning the gap. CDR1 is SQVTM, CDR2 ANQGSEA, per germline.

This clonotype has more than one count but fewer than ten. The gene calls are TRBV12-3 or TRBV12-4 and TRBJ2-7; maybe TRBD1 (5 bases). The CDR3 spans 14 residues. V shed 3 bases and J shed 6 bases, with 15 bases lying between them. The CDR3 coding sequence is TGTGCCAGCAGTTTCCGTTTGAAGGGGTCCGAGCAGTACTTC. Translation: CASSFRLKGSEQYF.

In its sample, this clonotype was seen a few times. The chain's CDR3 is CASSLAGEQYF. The CDR3 DNA is TGCGCCAGCAGCCTGGCGGGCGAGCAGTACTTC. V gene TRBV5-1 combines with J gene TRBJ2-7, with a possible D match to TRBD2 (5 bases). CDR3 length: 11 amino acids. Trimming removed 4 bases at V and 6 bases at J, with 8 bases between. CDR1 and CDR2 from the germline V gene are SGHRS and YFSETQ.

The chain recombines TRBV28 with TRBJ2-3; either TRBD1 or TRBD2 may fit D (5 bases each). The germline gives CDR1 MDHEN, CDR2 SYDVKM. V was shortened by 3 bases and J by 0 bases, with 10 bases between the two germline ends. The CDR3 is 15 residues long. CDR3 nucleotides: TGTGCCAGCAGTTTGGGGGTCTTAAGCACAGATACGCAGTATTTT. Translated: CASSLGVLSTDTQYF.

The rearrangement joins TRBV7-9 to TRBJ2-2; 7 nucleotides align to TRBD2. The trim removed 5 bases at V and 5 bases at J, leaving 8 bases unmatched. CDR1 and CDR2 (germline): SEHNR, FQNEAQ (reference sequence). The CDR3 is made up of 15 amino acids. This CDR3 is CASSPPRGGTGELFF. CDR3 bases: TGTGCCAGCAGCCCACCCCGCGGGGGAACCGGGGAGCTGTTTTTT.

The chain couples TRBV12-3 or TRBV12-4 to TRBJ1-3, with no clear D. The V end was cut by 8 bases, the J end by 3 bases, with 14 bases between. CDR3 length: 14 amino acids. Here the CDR3 reads CASRTTSGGNTIYF. The DNA for the CDR3 is TGTGCCAGCCGAACCACGTCCGGTGGAAACACCATATATTTT.

The chain links TRBV7-9 to TRBJ1-3, with D uncertain. Germline CDR1 reads SEHNR; CDR2 reads FQNEAQ (reference sequence). V lost 1 base and J 2 bases, leaving 12 bases between the germline ends. The CDR3 runs to 16 residues. DNA of the CDR3: TGTGCCAGCAGCTTAGGTCCGGGATCAGCTGGAAACACCATATATTTT. Residues: CASSLGPGSAGNTIYF.

V gene TRBV9 combines with J gene TRBJ1-1; 8 positions match TRBD1. Germline-derived CDR1 and CDR2 are SGDLS and YYNGEE. The CDR3 has 14 residues. V shed 4 bases and J 4 bases; nucleotides not matched to a gene: 6. The DNA of the CDR3 is TGTGCCAGCAGCCCGTATGACAGGGGCACTGAAGCTTTCTTT. It yields the protein CASSPYDRGTEAFF.

This clonotype was counted at least ten times. The chain is built from TRBV29-1 and TRBJ1-6; D remains unclear. The germline V and J ends were trimmed by 4 bases and 9 bases, with 10 bases remaining between them. Germline V gene sequence: CDR1 SQVTM, CDR2 ANQGSEA. The CDR3 spans 12 residues. The CDR3 loop reads CSVGQEGSPLHF. The CDR3 DNA reads TGCAGCGTTGGACAAGAGGGTTCACCCCTCCACTTT.

The chain recombines TRBV7-2 with TRBJ2-7; D possibly corresponds to TRBD2 (5 bases). This CDR3 is built from 15 residues. Germline loops: CDR1 SGHTA, CDR2 FQGNSA. V shed 2 bases and J shed 2 bases, with 13 bases lying between them. CDR3 amino acids: CASSLSGLGAYEQYF. CDR3 bases: TGTGCCAGCAGCTTAAGCGGCCTCGGTGCCTACGAGCAGTACTTC.

This clonotype was seen ten or more times. The CDR3 region is CASTSLTHFPEAFF. For the CDR3, the DNA is TGTGCCAGCACGTCCCTGACGCATTTCCCTGAAGCTTTCTTT. The chain carries TRBV28 and TRBJ1-1, with D unresolved. This CDR3 region has 14 residues. CDR1 and CDR2 from the germline V gene are MDHEN and SYDVKM. Deletions cut 7 bases from V and 6 bases from J, with 18 bases between.

Ten or more counts support this clonotype. This rearrangement joins TRBV11-1 to TRBJ1-6; TRBD1 might be the D (6 bases). The CDR3 is 16 amino acids. V was shortened by 7 bases and J by 10 bases, with 23 bases between the two germline ends. Germline CDR1 reads SGHAT; CDR2 reads FQDESV (reference sequence). The CDR3 nucleotides are TGTGCCAGCAACAAAAACCAGGGGACGGAAAACTCACCCCTCCACTTT. Its protein product is CASNKNQGTENSPLHF.

V is TRBV7-9 and J is TRBJ1-6; D is possibly TRBD1 (6 bases). Germline CDR1 is SEHNR and CDR2 is FQNEAQ (reference sequence). V was trimmed by 5 bases and J by 8 bases, leaving 16 bases between them. The CDR3 loop spans 15 amino acids. The CDR3 DNA follows: TGTGCCAGCAGCCGACAGGTAGTGATCGATTCACCCCTCCACTTT. It translates to CASSRQVVIDSPLHF.

CDR3 coding DNA: TGTGCCAGCAGCTACTCTACAGGGAGCTACGAGCAGTACTTC. Translating it yields CASSYSTGSYEQYF. The chain employs TRBV5-4 and TRBJ2-7; weak D call: TRBD1 (6 bases). Trimming stripped 3 bases from V and 3 bases from J, with 13 bases between. In germline, CDR1 is SGHNT, CDR2 YYREEE (reference sequence). The CDR3 totals 14 residues.

This clonotype has at least ten counts. This rearrangement joins TRBV29-1 to TRBJ1-1, with D possibly being TRBD1 (5 bases). Germline CDR1 and CDR2: SQVTM and ANQGSEA. V gave up 4 bases and J gave up 4 bases, with 13 bases separating them. The CDR3 has 13 residues. The CDR3 DNA reads TGCAGCGTTGTTCTGGGGCAGGGCACTGAAGCTTTCTTT. Amino acids: CSVVLGQGTEAFF.

This sequence joins TRBV18 and TRBJ1-6; D not certain. The CDR3 has 15 amino acids. Trimming removed 8 bases at V and 6 bases at J, with 17 bases between. CDR1 KGHSH and CDR2 LQKENI come from the germline V gene. The chain's CDR3 is CASTETNLPNSPLHF. The CDR3 nucleotides are TGTGCCAGCACAGAGACAAACCTCCCTAATTCACCCCTCCACTTT.

This clonotype appeared many times. The chain recombines TRBV9 with TRBJ1-1; D is possibly TRBD1 (5 bases). Germline V gene data show CDR1 as SGDLS and CDR2 as YYNGEE. CDR3 size: 14 residues. Trimming shortened V by 0 bases and J by 1 base, and 7 bases separated the two germline ends. The CDR3 sequence is CASSVVGPNTEAFF. CDR3 nucleotide sequence: TGTGCCAGCAGCGTAGTGGGGCCGAACACTGAAGCTTTCTTT.

This clonotype was counted many times. The chain joins TRBV7-2 to TRBJ1-4; no firm D call. The germline gives CDR1 SGHTA, CDR2 FQGNSA. The V end was cut by 5 bases, the J end by 4 bases, with 17 bases between. This CDR3 has 16 amino acids. DNA of the CDR3: TGTGCCAGCAGCCAACGCCCGCGGGGTGGTAATGAAAAACTGTTTTTT. Amino acid sequence: CASSQRPRGGNEKLFF. Complete variable domain (other parts from reference TRBV7-2 and TRBJ1-4): GAGVSQSPSNKVTEKGKDVELRCDPISGHTALYWYRQSLGQGLEFLIYFQGNSAPDKSGLPSDRFSAERTGGSVSTLTIQRTQQEDSAVYLCASSQRPRGGNEKLFFGSGTQLSVL.